Given below is one TCR beta chain in context. Its antigen is currently not known. No much larger clone is present one base from it, and per-base qualities are unavailable. The donors were healthy, HIV-negative adults who had no recently reported acute infections or vaccinations. All donors were Caucasian adults living in Nashville, Tennessee, USA. CD4+ T cells were enriched through magnetic negative selection, after which naive cells were positively selected on CD45RA and the remaining negative fraction served as the memory subset. After blood collection by leukapheresis, PBMCs were isolated using Ficoll-Histopaque density gradient centrifugation and then cryopreserved in the vapor phase of liquid nitrogen. Purity and quantity of every magnetically sorted T cell population were checked by analytical flow cytometry. Each sorted fraction had its genomic DNA isolated and then quantified by UV absorbance on a Nanodrop 2000c.

From the cysteine up to the phenylalanine, the CDR3 has a length of 14 residues. The entry retains the CDR3 DNA only, 42 bases that are in frame from base 1. Relative to germline, V is missing 7 bases and J is missing 6 bases, with 5 bases of the junction outside any gene match. Via the germline V gene, CDR1 is SGHAT and CDR2 FQNNGV. The source of the sample is a study of shared clonotypes between healthy human individuals (dated by TCRdb to between 2020 and 2021). Regarding the study in general: Two women and a few men aged 18 to 49 years were included in the cohort. To increase sequencing depth and limit assay-specific biases, TCR repertoire library preparation and sequencing were carried out by different laboratories using diverse techniques. Per donor, three plates each were used for CD4 naive and CD4 memory, two for CD8 naive, and one for CD8 memory. Blood TCR repertoires of a handful of healthy adults were deeply sequenced to estimate repertoire size and the extent of clonotype sharing between individuals. Leukapheresis yielded between about 0.8 and 9.5 billion PBMCs per donor. What the study reported, not specific to this receptor: Because the study included only a small number of donors, the genetic and exposure-history diversity represented was limited. Compared with non-shared clonotypes, clonotypes shared by all four sorted-subset donors had higher generation probabilities. Based on pairwise subsampling, the degree of clonotype sharing among donors was expected to be affected by sequencing depth. Sampling was limited to blood, and TCR repertoires in tissue likely differ from TCR repertoires in blood. Across several donors, roughly 5.4% of naive CD4, approximately 3.6% of naive CD8, about 2% of memory CD4, and roughly 0.4% of memory CD8 clonotypes were shared. Naive subsets generally had larger estimated clonotype richness than memory subsets. Incomplete sequencing was indicated by rarefaction of sorted-subset datasets, despite the large sequencing depth.

TCR CDR3 regions were amplified from genomic DNA by multiplex PCR using the deep immunoSEQ assay. Genomic DNA extracted from each cell subset was distributed evenly over all wells of several immunoSEQ 96-well plates, and each plate served as one replicate. For sorted subsets, each replicate PCR was loaded with 200 ng genomic DNA, equivalent to some 27,000 T cell genomes. The purified libraries were quantified using a Qubit 3.0 fluorometer, sized with a Bioanalyzer 2100, and then quantified again using the KAPA Library Quantification kit. Each immunoSEQ 96-well plate was sequenced on its own single-read 150-cycle Illumina NextSeq 550 flow cell. For the original study's pipeline: The immunoSEQ output contained only junctional sequences without quality scores, so filtering could not match that applied to full-length reads. Sequences were annotated with PyIR, a Python wrapper for IgBLAST v1.9, using IMGT germline references to assign V/J genes and CDR3. Reads were filtered out if the reads had weak V/J assignments (E-value above 1e-6), no CDR3, stop codons, out-of-frame junctions, or ambiguous translated residues. V3J clonotypes were defined as sequences sharing an identical inferred V gene, J gene, and CDR3 amino acid sequence. Percentage overlap between repertoires was calculated by dividing the number of shared unique clonotypes by the size of the smaller repertoire. Richness of each repertoire was evaluated using RTK rarefaction, the Chao1 estimator, and Recon v2.1 estimates of unobserved clonotypes. For all TCRbeta clonotypes obtained by the gDNA method from a few donors, generation probabilities were computed with OLGA. TCRdb carries this immuneACCESS record with in-frame sequences only. Its versions omit some clonotypes, under half of them owing to an unresolved V gene in the studies checked, with the rest unexplained. V and J calls and clone size are those listed in that table; D and trimming were worked out from the DNA. This sample gives some 980,000 clones in total; approximately 80% of them show up just once. About 1.5% of the sample rests with the top ten.

The rearranged chain carries TRBV11-2 and TRBJ1-4; TRBD1 agrees with 10 junctional bases. This TCR derives from a man aged 18 to 35 in good health. Sequenced input: memory CD4+ T cells sorted from blood. The sample's cell subset or site, from its label and the paper: CD45RA-negative fraction. The DNA reads as follows: TGTGCCAGCAAGGGACAGGGGTTTTATGAAAAACTGTTTTTT. This codes for CASKGQGFYEKLFF.